This T cell receptor beta chain was documented in a study of PD-L1 blockade in urothelial cancer. Study context: Intravenous atezolizumab, 1,200 mg every 3 weeks, was begun by patients in about 2014. After treatment start, blood was analyzed at 3 weeks (second dose) and at 6 weeks.

The CDR3 covers 12 residues. The V gene's germline CDR1 is SSHAT and CDR2 FNYEAQ (reference sequence). Time point defined: peripheral blood 6 weeks after treatment start. As regards this clone: A read error may produce the germline difference seen at one junction end.

Templates that were synthetic TCR analogs were spiked into each PCR. The method was immunoSEQ multiplex PCR; TCRdb's version includes in-frame clones alone and lacks a portion of them. Of fewer than 85,000 clones detected, roughly 86% appear once; the ten largest clones hold approximately 10%. Sequencing used PBMCs, obtained around atezolizumab (anti-PD-L1) treatment. J is TRBJ2-5 and V is TRBV7-7; D unresolved. This receptor was taken from a man in his sixties with urothelial cancer. CDR3 in DNA: TGTGCTAGCAGCTTAGTTGCGGAGACCCAGTACTTC. Translation: CASSLVAETQYF.